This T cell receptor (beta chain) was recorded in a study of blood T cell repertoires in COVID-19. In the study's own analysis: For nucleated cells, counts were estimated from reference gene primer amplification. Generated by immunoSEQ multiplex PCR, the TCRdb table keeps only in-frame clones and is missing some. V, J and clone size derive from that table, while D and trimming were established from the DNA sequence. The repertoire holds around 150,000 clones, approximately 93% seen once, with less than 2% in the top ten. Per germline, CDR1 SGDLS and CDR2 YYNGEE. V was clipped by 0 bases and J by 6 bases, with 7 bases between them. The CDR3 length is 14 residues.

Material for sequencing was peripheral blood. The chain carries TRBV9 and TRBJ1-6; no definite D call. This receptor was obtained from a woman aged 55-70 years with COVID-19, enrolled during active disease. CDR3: CASSVGGTNSPLHF. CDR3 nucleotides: TGTGCCAGCAGCGTAGGAGGTACTAATTCACCCCTCCACTTT.